Listed below are T cell receptor beta chains from one sample, sequenced in a study of blood T cell repertoires in COVID-19. Sequenced by immunoSEQ multiplex PCR; TCRdb stores in-frame clones only, minus some. Among about 140,000 clones listed, approximately 84% were seen once. The sample consisted of PBMCs or T cells enriched from blood (not recorded which). Receptor source: a woman between 50 and 59 years old with acute COVID-19. Both conserved end residues are part of each CDR3. The D gene is left open where the match is weak. Not every row has a clone size; where given, it reads once, few, many or a size class.

TRBV10-3	NA	TRBJ1-1	NA	CAIRRGEKTEAFF	TGTGCCATCAGGCGGGGTGAGAAGACTGAAGCTTTCTTT
TRBV30	NA	TRBJ1-2	once	CAWSVTVNGYTF	TGTGCCTGGAGTGTAACGGTTAACGGCTACACCTTC
TRBV20-1	TRBD2	TRBJ2-1	few	CSASLPAGGNEQFF	TGCAGTGCTAGTCTGCCAGCGGGGGGCAATGAGCAGTTCTTC
TRBV10-3	TRBD1	TRBJ1-1	NA	CAIRQGSRQAFF	TGTGCCATCCGACAGGGCTCCCGGCAAGCTTTCTTT
TRBV11-3	TRBD1	TRBJ1-2	NA	CASSFRQGLHYGYTF	TGTGCCAGCAGCTTTAGACAGGGGCTTCACTATGGCTACACCTTC
TRBV28	NA	TRBJ1-2	NA	CASIQQGWGGYTF	TGTGCCAGCATCCAACAGGGCTGGGGTGGCTACACCTTC
TRBV7-2	NA	TRBJ2-4	NA	CASSLGTVKNIQYF	TGTGCCAGCAGCTTAGGGACAGTGAAAAACATTCAGTACTTC
TRBV20-1	NA	TRBJ2-1	NA	CSASVRENEQFF	TGCAGTGCTAGTGTACGGGAGAATGAGCAGTTCTTC
TRBV10-1	NA	TRBJ2-5	NA	CASSDGRGETQYF	TGCGCCAGCAGTGACGGTCGTGGAGAGACCCAGTACTTC
TRBV9	NA	TRBJ1-1	NA	CASSVGQGSEAFF	TGTGCCAGCAGCGTAGGCCAGGGGAGTGAAGCTTTCTTT
TRBV28	TRBD1	TRBJ1-6	NA	CASSGTGDNSPLHF	TGTGCCAGCAGTGGGACAGGGGATAATTCACCCCTCCACTTT
TRBV11-2	NA	TRBJ2-4	NA	CASSQFGQLAKNIQYF	TGTGCCAGCAGCCAATTTGGACAGTTAGCCAAAAACATTCAGTACTTC
TRBV12-3/TRBV12-4	TRBD1	TRBJ1-4	NA	CASSLGQGEKLFF	TGTGCCAGCAGTCTCGGACAGGGCGAAAAACTGTTTTTT
TRBV9	TRBD1	TRBJ1-4	NA	CASSTPQGGNEKLFF	TGTGCCAGCAGCACCCCACAGGGGGGGAATGAAAAACTGTTTTTT
TRBV7-2	NA	TRBJ2-7	NA	CASSLLRDSYEQYF	TGTGCCAGCAGCTTACTCCGGGACTCCTACGAGCAGTACTTC
TRBV12-3/TRBV12-4	NA	TRBJ1-1	NA	CASSSPPGHEAFF	TGTGCCAGCAGTTCTCCACCGGGACATGAAGCTTTCTTT
TRBV11-1	NA	TRBJ1-1	NA	CASSFQQALNTEAFF	TGTGCCAGCAGCTTCCAGCAGGCCTTGAACACTGAAGCTTTCTTT
TRBV7-7	NA	TRBJ2-1	once	CASSLTFLPFNEQFF	TGTGCCAGCAGCCTGACTTTCCTTCCTTTCAATGAGCAGTTCTTC
TRBV7-3	NA	TRBJ2-1	NA	CASSLPSNEQFF	TGTGCCAGCAGCCTCCCCTCCAATGAGCAGTTCTTC
TRBV7-9	NA	TRBJ1-6	NA	CASSWDKRDPLHF	TGTGCCAGCAGCTGGGACAAGCGGGATCCCCTCCACTTT
TRBV5-6	TRBD1	TRBJ1-5	NA	CASSSGQGPYQPQHF	TGTGCCAGCAGCTCTGGACAGGGGCCGTATCAGCCCCAGCATTTT
TRBV30	NA	TRBJ2-7	once	CAWSDGVEQYF	TGTGCCTGGAGCGACGGAGTCGAGCAGTACTTC
TRBV7-9	NA	TRBJ2-1	NA	CASSPRIGVEQFF	TGTGCCAGCAGCCCGAGAATCGGGGTTGAGCAGTTCTTC
TRBV9	NA	TRBJ1-2	NA	CASSDETRGGYTF	TGTGCCAGCAGCGACGAGACCAGGGGTGGCTACACCTTC
TRBV12-3/TRBV12-4	TRBD1	TRBJ1-4	NA	CASSPVRGEKLFF	TGTGCCAGCAGTCCCGTCAGGGGGGAAAAACTGTTTTTT
TRBV4-1	TRBD2	TRBJ2-3	NA	CASSQRSGTSTDTQYF	TGCGCCAGCAGCCAGCGTAGCGGGACTAGCACAGATACGCAGTATTTT
TRBV7-8	NA	TRBJ2-2	NA	CASSLAWGQDTGELFF	TGTGCCAGCAGCCTAGCCTGGGGGCAGGACACCGGGGAGCTGTTTTTT
TRBV27	TRBD2	TRBJ2-7	NA	CASSPLGTSGIAPYEQYF	TGTGCCAGCAGTCCCCTGGGGACTAGCGGGATAGCCCCCTACGAGCAGTACTTC